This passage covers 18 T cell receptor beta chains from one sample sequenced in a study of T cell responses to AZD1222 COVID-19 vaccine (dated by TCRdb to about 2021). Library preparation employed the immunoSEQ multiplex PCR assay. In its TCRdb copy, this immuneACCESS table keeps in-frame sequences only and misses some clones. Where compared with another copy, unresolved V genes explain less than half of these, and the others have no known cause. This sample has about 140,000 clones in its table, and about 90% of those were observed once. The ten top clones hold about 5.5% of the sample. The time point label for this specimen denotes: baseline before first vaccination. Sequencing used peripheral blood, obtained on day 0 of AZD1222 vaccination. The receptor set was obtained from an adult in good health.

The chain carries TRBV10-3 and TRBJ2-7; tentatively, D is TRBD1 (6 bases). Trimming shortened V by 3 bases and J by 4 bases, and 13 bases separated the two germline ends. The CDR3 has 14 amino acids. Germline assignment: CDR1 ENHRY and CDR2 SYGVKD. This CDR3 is CAISDPNTGYEQYF. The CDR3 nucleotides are TGTGCCATCAGTGATCCTAACACAGGGTACGAGCAGTACTTC.

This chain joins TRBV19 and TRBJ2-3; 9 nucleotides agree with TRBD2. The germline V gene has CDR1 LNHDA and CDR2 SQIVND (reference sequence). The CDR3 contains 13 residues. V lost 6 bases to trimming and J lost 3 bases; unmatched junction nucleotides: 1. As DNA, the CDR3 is TGTGCCAGTAGCAGCGGGGGGACAGATACGCAGTATTTT. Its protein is CASSSGGTDTQYF.

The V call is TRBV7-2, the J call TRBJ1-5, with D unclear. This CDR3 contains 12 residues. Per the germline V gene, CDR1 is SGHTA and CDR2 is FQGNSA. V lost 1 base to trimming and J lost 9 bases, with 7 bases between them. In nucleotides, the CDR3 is TGTGCCAGCAGCTTAGAGGTCGGGCCCCAGCATTTT. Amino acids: CASSLEVGPQHF.

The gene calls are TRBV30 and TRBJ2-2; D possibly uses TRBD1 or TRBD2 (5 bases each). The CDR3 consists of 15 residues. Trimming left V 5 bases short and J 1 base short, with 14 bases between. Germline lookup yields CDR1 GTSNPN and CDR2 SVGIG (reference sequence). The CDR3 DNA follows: TGTGCCTGGGGGGGAGACCGCCTGAACACCGGGGAGCTGTTTTTT. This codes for CAWGGDRLNTGELFF. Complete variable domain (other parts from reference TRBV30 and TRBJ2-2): SQTIHQWPATLVQPVGSPLSLECTVEGTSNPNLYWYRQAAGRGLQLLFYSVGIGQISSEVPQNLSASRPQDRQFILSSKKLLLSDSGFYLCAWGGDRLNTGELFFGEGSRLTVL.

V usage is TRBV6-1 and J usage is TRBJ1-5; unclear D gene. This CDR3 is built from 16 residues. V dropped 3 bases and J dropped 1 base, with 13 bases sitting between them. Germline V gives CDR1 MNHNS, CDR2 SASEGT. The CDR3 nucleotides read TGTGCCAGCAGTGACCCCCCCCATGGGAGCAATCAGCCCCAGCATTTT. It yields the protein CASSDPPHGSNQPQHF.

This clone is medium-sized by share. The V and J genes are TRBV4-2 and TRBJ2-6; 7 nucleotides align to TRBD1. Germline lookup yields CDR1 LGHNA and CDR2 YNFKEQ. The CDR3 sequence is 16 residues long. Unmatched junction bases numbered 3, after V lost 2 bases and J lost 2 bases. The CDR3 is CASSQNDRAGANVLTF. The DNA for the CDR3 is TGTGCCAGCAGCCAAAATGACAGGGCTGGGGCCAACGTCCTGACTTTC.

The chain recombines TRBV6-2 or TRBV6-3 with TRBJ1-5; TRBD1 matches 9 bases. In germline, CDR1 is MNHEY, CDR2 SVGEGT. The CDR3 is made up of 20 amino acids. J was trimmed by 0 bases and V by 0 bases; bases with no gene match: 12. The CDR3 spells CASSYSKGGQGPYSNQPQHF. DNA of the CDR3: TGTGCCAGCAGTTACTCGAAGGGGGGACAGGGCCCGTATAGCAATCAGCCCCAGCATTTT.

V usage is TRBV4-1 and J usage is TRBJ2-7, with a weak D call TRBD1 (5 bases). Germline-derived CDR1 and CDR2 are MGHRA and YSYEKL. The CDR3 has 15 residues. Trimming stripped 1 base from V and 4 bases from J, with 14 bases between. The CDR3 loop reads CASSQGGPRLYEQYF. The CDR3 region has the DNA TGCGCCAGCAGCCAAGGGGGCCCTAGACTTTACGAGCAGTACTTC.

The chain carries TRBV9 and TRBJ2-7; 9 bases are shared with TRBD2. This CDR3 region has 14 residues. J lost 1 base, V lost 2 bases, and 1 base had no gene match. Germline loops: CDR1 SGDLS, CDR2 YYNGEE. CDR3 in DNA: TGTGCCAGCAGCGTGACTAGCGGATCCTACGAGCAGTACTTC. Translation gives CASSVTSGSYEQYF.

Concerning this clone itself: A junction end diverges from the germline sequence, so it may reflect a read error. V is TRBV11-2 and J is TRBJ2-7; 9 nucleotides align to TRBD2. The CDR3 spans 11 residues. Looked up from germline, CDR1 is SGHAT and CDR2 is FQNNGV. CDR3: CASSLIPSGNF. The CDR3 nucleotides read TGTGCCAGCAGCTTAATCCCTAGCGGGAACTTC.

CDR3 residues: CASSLASTRLSNEQFF. The CDR3 region has the DNA TGTGCCAGCAGCTTAGCATCGACTAGACTATCCAATGAGCAGTTCTTC. The chain links TRBV11-2 to TRBJ2-1; TRBD2 might be the D (6 bases). Germline V lookup: CDR1 SGHAT, CDR2 FQNNGV. V gave up 1 base and J gave up 6 bases, with 16 bases separating them. The CDR3 length is 16 residues. The variable domain in full, with the rest retrieved from reference TRBV11-2 and TRBJ2-1, is EAGVAQSPRYKIIEKRQSVAFWCNPISGHATLYWYQQILGQGPKLLIQFQNNGVVDDSQLPKDRFSAERLKGVDSTLKIQPAKLEDSAVYLCASSLASTRLSNEQFFGPGTRLTVL.

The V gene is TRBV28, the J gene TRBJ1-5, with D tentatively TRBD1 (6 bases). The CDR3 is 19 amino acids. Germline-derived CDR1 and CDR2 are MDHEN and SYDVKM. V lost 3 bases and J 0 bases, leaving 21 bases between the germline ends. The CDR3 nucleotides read TGTGCCAGCAGTTTCGTGCGGGGGGCAGACTCTTATAGCAATCAGCCCCAGCATTTT. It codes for CASSFVRGADSYSNQPQHF.

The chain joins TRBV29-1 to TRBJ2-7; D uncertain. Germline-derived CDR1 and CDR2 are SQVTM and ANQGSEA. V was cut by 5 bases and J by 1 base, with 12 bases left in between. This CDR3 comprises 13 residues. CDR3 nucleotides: TGCAGCGTTTTTACACCGGGTTCCTACGAGCAGTACTTC. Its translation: CSVFTPGSYEQYF.

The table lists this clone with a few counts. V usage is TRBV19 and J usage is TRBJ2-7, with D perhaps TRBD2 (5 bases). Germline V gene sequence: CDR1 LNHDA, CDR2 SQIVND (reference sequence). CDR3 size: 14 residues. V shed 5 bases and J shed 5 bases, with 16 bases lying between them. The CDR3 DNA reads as TGTGCCAGTAGTTTTCGGTCAGTCGGGGACGAGCAGTACTTC. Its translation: CASSFRSVGDEQYF.

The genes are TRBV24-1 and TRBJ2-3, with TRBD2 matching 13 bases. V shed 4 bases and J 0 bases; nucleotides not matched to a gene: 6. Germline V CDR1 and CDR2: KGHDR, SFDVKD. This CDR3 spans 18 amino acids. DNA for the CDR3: TGTGCCACCAGTGAATTGGGACTAGCGGGAACTAGCACAGATACGCAGTATTTT. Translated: CATSELGLAGTSTDTQYF.

CDR3 coding DNA: TGTGCCAGCAGTTTGTGGCTCAGCTATGGCTACACCTTC. Its protein is CASSLWLSYGYTF. This chain connects TRBV12-3 or TRBV12-4 to TRBJ1-2, with no clear D. The V gene lost 3 bases and the J gene lost 4 bases, with 9 bases spanning the gap. This CDR3 has 13 amino acids.

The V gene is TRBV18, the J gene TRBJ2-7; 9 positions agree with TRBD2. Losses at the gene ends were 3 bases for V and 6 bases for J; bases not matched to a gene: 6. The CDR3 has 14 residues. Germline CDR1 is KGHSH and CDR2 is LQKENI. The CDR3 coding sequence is TGTGCCAGCTCACCCGAACTAGCGGGCTCCGAGCAGTACTTC. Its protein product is CASSPELAGSEQYF.

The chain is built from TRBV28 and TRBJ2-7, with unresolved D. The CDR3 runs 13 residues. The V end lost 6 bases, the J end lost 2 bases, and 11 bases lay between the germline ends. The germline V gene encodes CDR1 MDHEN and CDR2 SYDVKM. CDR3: CASSALNPYEQYF. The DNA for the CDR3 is TGTGCCAGCAGCGCCCTTAATCCCTACGAGCAGTACTTC.